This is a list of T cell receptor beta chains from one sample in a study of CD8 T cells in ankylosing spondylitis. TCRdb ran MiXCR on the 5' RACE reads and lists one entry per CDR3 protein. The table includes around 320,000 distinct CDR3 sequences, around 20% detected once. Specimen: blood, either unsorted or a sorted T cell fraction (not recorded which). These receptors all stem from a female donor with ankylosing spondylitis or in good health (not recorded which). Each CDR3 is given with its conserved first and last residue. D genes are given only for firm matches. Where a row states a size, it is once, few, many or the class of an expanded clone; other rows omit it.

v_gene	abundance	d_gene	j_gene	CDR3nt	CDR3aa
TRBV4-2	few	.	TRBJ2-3	TGTGCCAGCAGCCAAGAAGGAGATGCAGATACGCAGTATTTT	CASSQEGDADTQYF
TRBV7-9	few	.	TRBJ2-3	TGTGCCAGCAGCTTAACCATCACAGATACGCAGTATTTT	CASSLTITDTQYF
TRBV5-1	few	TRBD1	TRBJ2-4	TGCGCCAGCAGCTTGGGGGACAGGACTTTGCTCCAGTACTTC	CASSLGDRTLLQYF
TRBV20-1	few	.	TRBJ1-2	TGCAGTGCTAGAGTGGGGGAATATGGCTACACCTTC	CSARVGEYGYTF
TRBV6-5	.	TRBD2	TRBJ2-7	TGTGCCAGCAGTTACGTGGGGGAGGGCCATTACGAGCAGTACTTC	CASSYVGEGHYEQYF
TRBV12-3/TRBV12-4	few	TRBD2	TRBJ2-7	TGTGCCAGCAGCCAAAGCGGGAGGTCCCTCAACGAGCAGTACTTC	CASSQSGRSLNEQYF
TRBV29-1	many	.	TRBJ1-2	TGCAGCGTCGAAGCGGGGAACGGCTACACCTTC	CSVEAGNGYTF
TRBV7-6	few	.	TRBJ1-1	TGTGCCAGCAGCTCGGACGGTCGGATAGGAACTGAAGCTTTCTTT	CASSSDGRIGTEAFF
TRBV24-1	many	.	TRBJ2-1	TGTGCCACCAGTGGCACCGGAAACTACAATGAGCAGTTCTTC	CATSGTGNYNEQFF
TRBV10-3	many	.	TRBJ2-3	TGTGCCATCAGTCATGGTGACCCAAGGTTCACAGATACGCAGTATTTT	CAISHGDPRFTDTQYF
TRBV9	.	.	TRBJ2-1	TGTGCCAGCAGCGTAGCTACAGCGAACAATGAGCAGTTCTTC	CASSVATANNEQFF
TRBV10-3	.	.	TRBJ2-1	TGTGCCATCAGTGTTCAGGGTCAGACAAGGGCTTCCTACAATGAGCAGTTCTTC	CAISVQGQTRASYNEQFF
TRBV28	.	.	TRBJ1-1	TGTGCCAGCAGTTCCTCGGGGGGTTTGGCTTTCTTT	CASSSSGGLAFF
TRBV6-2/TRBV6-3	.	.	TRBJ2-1	TGTGCCAGTAGACTAGGAACTTTGAATGAGCAGTTCTTC	CASRLGTLNEQFF
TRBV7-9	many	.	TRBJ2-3	TGTGCCAGCAGCTTACCAGCAACAGATACGCAGTATTTT	CASSLPATDTQYF
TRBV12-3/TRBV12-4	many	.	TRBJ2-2	TGTGCCAGCAGTCGACTAGTGGGGAACACCGGGGAGCTGTTTTTT	CASSRLVGNTGELFF
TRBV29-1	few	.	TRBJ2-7	TGCAGCGCTGGCGGCACCAGCTACGAGCAGTACTTC	CSAGGTSYEQYF
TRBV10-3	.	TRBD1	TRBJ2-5	TGTGCCATCAGTGTTGACAGGGTGGAGACCCAGTACTTC	CAISVDRVETQYF
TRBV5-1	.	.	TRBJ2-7	TGCGCCAGCAGCTTGGAGGAGGGTATGGGGAAGCAGTACTTC	CASSLEEGMGKQYF
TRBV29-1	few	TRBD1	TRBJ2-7	TGCAGCGTTGAAGCAGGGGGCCTCTACGAGCAGTACTTC	CSVEAGGLYEQYF
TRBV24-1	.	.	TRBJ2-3	TGTGCCACCAGGCCGGGGCGCACAGATACGCAGTATTTT	CATRPGRTDTQYF
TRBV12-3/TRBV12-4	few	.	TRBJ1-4	TGTGCCAGCAGTTTCCAGAGGGGGGGTGAAAAACTGTTTTTT	CASSFQRGGEKLFF
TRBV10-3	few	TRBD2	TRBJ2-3	TGTGCCATCAGTGGAGGGAACGGGAGGGCAGCTGATACGCAGTATTTT	CAISGGNGRAADTQYF
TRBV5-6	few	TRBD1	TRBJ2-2	TGTGCCAGCAGCCCTCCGGACAGGAGACCCACCGGGGAGCTGTTTTTT	CASSPPDRRPTGELFF
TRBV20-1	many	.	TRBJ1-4	TGCAGTGCTAGACTCGGGACTTTTGAAACTAAACTGTTTTTT	CSARLGTFETKLFF
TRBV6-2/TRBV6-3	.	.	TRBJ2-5	TGTGCCAGCACCCAAGCCTCGGAGACCCAGTACTTC	CASTQASETQYF
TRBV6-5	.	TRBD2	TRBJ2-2	TGTGCCAGCAGTTACAGCGCGGGAGAGAACACCGGGGAGCTGTTTTTT	CASSYSAGENTGELFF
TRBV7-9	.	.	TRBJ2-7	TGTGCCAGCAGCTTAGACGTAGGCAGTTACGAGCAGTACTTC	CASSLDVGSYEQYF
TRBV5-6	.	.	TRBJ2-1	TGTGCCAGCAGCTCTGAGCGCGGGGACTTCAATGAGCAGTTCTTC	CASSSERGDFNEQFF
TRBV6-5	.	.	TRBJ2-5	TGTGCCAGCAGTTACTCTGTGGACAGCCAGCAAGAGACCCAGTACTTC	CASSYSVDSQQETQYF
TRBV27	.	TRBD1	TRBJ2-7	TGTGCCAGCAAGGGGGCCCAAAGCGAGCAGTACTTC	CASKGAQSEQYF
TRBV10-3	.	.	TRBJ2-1	TGTGCCATCAGGCCACAGGGTGGGGACAATGAGCAGTTCTTC	CAIRPQGGDNEQFF
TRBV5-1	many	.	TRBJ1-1	TGCGCCAGCAGCTTGGGGACAGTGAACACTGAAGCTTTCTTT	CASSLGTVNTEAFF
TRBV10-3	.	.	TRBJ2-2	TGTGCCATCAGCACGAGAGCTGAGGGACAGGAGCTGTTTTTT	CAISTRAEGQELFF
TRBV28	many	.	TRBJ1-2	TGTGCCAGCAGTTTTTCCCGGACTGGCTACACCTTC	CASSFSRTGYTF
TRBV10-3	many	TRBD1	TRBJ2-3	TGTGCCATCAGTGTGGGACAGGACCCCAGCACAGATACGCAGTATTTT	CAISVGQDPSTDTQYF
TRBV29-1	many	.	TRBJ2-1	TGCAGCGTTTCCGACAGGCGGTGGGGGGAGCAGTTCTTC	CSVSDRRWGEQFF
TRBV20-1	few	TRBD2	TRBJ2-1	TGCAGTGCTAGAGAAACTAGCGGTTTCTCCTACAATGAGCAGTTCTTC	CSARETSGFSYNEQFF
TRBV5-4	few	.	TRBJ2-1	TGTGCCAGCAGCTTGGAGGGCTTGAGCAGTGAGCAGTTCTTC	CASSLEGLSSEQFF
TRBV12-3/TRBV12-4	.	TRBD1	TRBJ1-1	TGTGCCAGCAGTCCCCGGACAGGTCTTAACACTGAAGCTTTCTTT	CASSPRTGLNTEAFF
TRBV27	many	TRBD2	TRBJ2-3	TGTGCCAGCAGTCTTGGACTAGCGGGAGGGCCTGGCACAGATACGCAGTATTTT	CASSLGLAGGPGTDTQYF
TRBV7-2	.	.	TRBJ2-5	TGTGCCTGCAGCATCGGAGGTCCGGAGACCCAGTACTTC	CACSIGGPETQYF
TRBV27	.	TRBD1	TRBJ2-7	TGTGCCAGTCGCCGGGACAGGGTTGGCGAGCAGTACTTC	CASRRDRVGEQYF
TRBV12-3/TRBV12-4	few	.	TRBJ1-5	TGTGCCAGCAGTCCCGATGGAGATAGCAATCAGCCCCAGCATTTT	CASSPDGDSNQPQHF